The sample holds many counts of the clone carrying this T cell receptor (beta chain). After removal of 8 bases from V and 3 bases from J, the junction contained 6 bases not matched to a gene. The CDR3 has 13 residues. CDR1 and CDR2 (germline): SQVTM, ANQGSEA. The data stem from a study of identical twins. Each cDNA held unique molecular identifiers, and template switching gave it a universal primer site. TCRdb independently ran MiXCR on the 5' RACE reads; one entry per CDR3 protein. The sample shows over 500,000 distinct CDR3 sequences, approximately 22% of them seen only once. This sample was also put to use in a study of T cells expressing NK-cell markers. As that report states: HCMV specificity of expanded NKG2C+ T cell clones remained unclear.

This TCR was recovered from a woman between 18 and 30 years old in good health. This chain uses TRBV29-1 with TRBJ1-2; 10 positions match TRBD1. The sample consisted of CD4+ T cells sorted from blood. The CDR3 protein is CSTRTGGDYGYTF. The CDR3 coding sequence is TGCAGCACCCGGACAGGGGGGGACTATGGCTACACCTTC.